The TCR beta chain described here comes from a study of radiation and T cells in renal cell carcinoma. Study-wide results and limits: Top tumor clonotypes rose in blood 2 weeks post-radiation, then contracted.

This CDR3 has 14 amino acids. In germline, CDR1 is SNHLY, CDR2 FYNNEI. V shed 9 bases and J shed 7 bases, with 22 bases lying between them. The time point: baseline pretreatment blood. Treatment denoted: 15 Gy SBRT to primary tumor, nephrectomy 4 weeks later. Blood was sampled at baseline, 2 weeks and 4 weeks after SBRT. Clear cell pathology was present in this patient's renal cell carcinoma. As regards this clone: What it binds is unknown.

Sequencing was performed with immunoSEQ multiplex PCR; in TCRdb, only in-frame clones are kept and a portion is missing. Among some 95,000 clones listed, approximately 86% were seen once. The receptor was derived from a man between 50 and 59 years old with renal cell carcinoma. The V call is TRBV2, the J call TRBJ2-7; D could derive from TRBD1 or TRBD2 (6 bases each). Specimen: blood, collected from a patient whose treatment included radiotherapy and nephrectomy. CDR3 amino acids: CASGRGSGGQEQYF. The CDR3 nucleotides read TGTGCCAGTGGAAGGGGTTCCGGGGGCCAAGAGCAGTACTTC.